The next 11 T cell receptor beta chains were all read from a single sample in a study of response to subunit inactivated influenza vaccine. TCRdb re-analysed the RT-PCR reads in MiXCR, keeping a single row per CDR3 protein. The sample holds about 650,000 distinct CDR3 sequences, 11% to 15% seen once. Source: PBMCs from blood, taken 14 to 15 days before vaccination. These receptors originate from a man over 45 who received an inactivated influenza vaccine.

The chain employs TRBV12-3 or TRBV12-4 and TRBJ1-5; D is uncertain. V was trimmed by 3 bases and J by 3 bases, leaving 12 bases between them. The CDR3 covers 15 residues. CDR3 residues: CASSFRVQINQPQHF. CDR3 DNA sequence: TGTGCCAGCAGTTTTAGGGTGCAGATCAATCAGCCCCAGCATTTT.

This clonotype was detected many times. The gene calls are TRBV12-3 or TRBV12-4 and TRBJ1-3; D perhaps matches TRBD1 (5 bases). Trimming removed 8 bases from V and 2 bases from J, with 13 bases in between. CDR3 length: 14 residues. CDR3 DNA: TGTGCCAGCCTACCTGGGACGGCTGGAAACACCATATATTTT. This gives the protein CASLPGTAGNTIYF.

The chain links TRBV30 to TRBJ1-2, with D possibly TRBD1 on 5 matching bases. The CDR3 runs 13 residues. V lost 1 base and J lost 7, with 13 bases in between. Germline V gives CDR1 GTSNPN, CDR2 SVGIG (reference sequence). DNA for the CDR3: TGTGCCTGGAGTGCTCTAGGGGATGGTGGCTACACCTTC. The encoded protein is CAWSALGDGGYTF.

This clonotype was seen many times. V is TRBV29-1 and J is TRBJ2-5; D is unresolved. V dropped 3 bases and J dropped 4 bases, with 6 bases sitting between them. Per germline, CDR1 SQVTM and CDR2 ANQGSEA. The CDR3 is 11 amino acids. CDR3: CSVETSETQYF. The CDR3 nucleotides read TGCAGCGTTGAGACTTCAGAGACCCAGTACTTC.

The chain carries TRBV5-1 and TRBJ2-2, with D perhaps TRBD2 (6 bases). Germline V gene data show CDR1 as SGHRS and CDR2 as YFSETQ. V lost 8 bases and J 3 bases, leaving 11 bases between the germline ends. CDR3 length equals 13 residues. CDR3 nucleotide sequence: TGCGCCAGTAGGGACTCTGACACCGGGGAGCTGTTTTTT. Translation gives CASRDSDTGELFF. Full variable domain (outside the CDR3, taken from reference TRBV5-1 and TRBJ2-2): KAGVTQTPRYLIKTRGQQVTLSCSPISGHRSVSWYQQTPGQGLQFLFEYFSETQRNKGNFPGRFSGRQFSNSRSEMNVSTLELGDSALYLCASRDSDTGELFFGEGSRLTVL.

This rearrangement joins TRBV28 to TRBJ2-1; 9 nucleotides agree with TRBD2. CDR1 and CDR2 (germline): MDHEN, SYDVKM. Trimming cost V 6 bases and J 4 bases; bases outside gene matches: 10. The CDR3 sequence is 16 residues long. In nucleotides, the CDR3 is TGTGCCAGCAGAGAGGGGGCGGCGGGAGGGTACAATGAGCAGTTCTTC. Protein product: CASREGAAGGYNEQFF.

The rearrangement joins TRBV7-9 to TRBJ2-1, with 11 positions matching TRBD2. The CDR3 is made up of 13 amino acids. The V and J ends lost 3 bases and 16 bases, in that order; junction bases with no gene match: 8. The germline CDR1 and CDR2 sequences are SEHNR and FQNEAQ (reference sequence). CDR3 sequence reads: CASSLGTSGVSFF. As DNA, the CDR3 is TGTGCCAGCAGCTTGGGGACTAGCGGAGTAAGTTTCTTC. The full variable domain, with the rest looked up from reference TRBV7-9 and TRBJ2-1, is DTGVSQNPRHKITKRGQNVTFRCDPISEHNRLYWYRQTLGQGPEFLTYFQNEAQLEKSRLLSDRFSAERPKGSFSTLEIQRTEQGDSAMYLCASSLGTSGVSFFGPGTRLTVL.

CDR3 region: CASSQNFDTGELFF. The CDR3 DNA reads as TGTGCCAGCAGCCAAAACTTCGACACCGGGGAGCTGTTTTTT. The chain combines TRBV6-4 with TRBJ2-2, with unresolved D. Between the trimmed V and J ends, which lost 6 bases and 3 bases, there was a span of 11 bases. CDR3 length: 14 residues. In germline, CDR1 is MRHNA, CDR2 SNTAGT.

This clonotype was seen repeatedly, ten times or more. The chain combines TRBV20-1 with TRBJ1-5; D is uncertain. V lost 0 bases, J lost 4 bases, and 7 bases lay in between. The CDR3 runs 13 residues. CDR1 DFQATT and CDR2 SNEGSKA come from the germline V gene (reference sequence). In DNA, the CDR3 is TGCAGTGCTAGAGATTTTGGAAATCAGCCCCAGCATTTT. Protein: CSARDFGNQPQHF.

Only a few counts were recorded for this clonotype. The V gene is TRBV29-1, the J gene TRBJ1-1, with a possible D match to TRBD1 (5 bases). This CDR3 region has 12 residues. Per germline, CDR1 SQVTM and CDR2 ANQGSEA. Trimming took 1 base from V and 8 from J, leaving 11 bases between them. In DNA form, the CDR3 reads TGCAGCGTTGAAGCGGTCAGGGCCGAAGCTTTCTTT. It encodes CSVEAVRAEAFF.

This chain uses TRBV28 with TRBJ2-3; D could derive from TRBD1 or TRBD2 (5 bases each). CDR3 length: 13 residues. The germline CDR1 and CDR2 sequences are MDHEN and SYDVKM. V dropped 7 bases and J dropped 4 bases, with 12 bases sitting between them. CDR3 amino acids: CASTEGSADTQYF. The CDR3 nucleotides are TGTGCCAGCACCGAGGGGTCGGCAGATACGCAGTATTTT.